The sequence of this T cell receptor (beta chain) was determined in a study of CD8 T cells in Susac syndrome. The J segment lost 3 bases and the V segment lost 6 bases, leaving 9 bases of the junction unmatched. The CDR3 runs to 16 residues. CDR1 and CDR2 (germline): SNHLY, FYNNEI. Random hexamers were used to reverse transcribe roughly 0.45 to 1 ug of RNA. Amplification of TCR beta CDR3 by immunoSEQ multiplex PCR spanned 54 Vbeta and 13 Jbeta. TCRdb analysed the immunoSEQ multiplex PCR reads with MiXCR anew, one entry per CDR3 protein. The sample yields about 200,000 distinct CDR3 sequences, about 90% seen once. TEMRA cells were FACS-enriched and CD8+ and CD4+ T cells negatively isolated.

The receptor comes from a human donor with multiple sclerosis. The V call is TRBV2, the J call TRBJ2-5; 11 bases are shared with TRBD2. The sequenced material came from CD8+ T cells from PBMCs. CDR3 loop: CASRYLAGGLEETQYF. DNA for the CDR3: TGTGCCAGCAGATATCTAGCGGGGGGCTTAGAAGAGACCCAGTACTTC. Full variable domain (remainder filled in from reference TRBV2 and TRBJ2-5): EPEVTQTPSHQVTQMGQEVILRCVPISNHLYFYWYRQILGQKVEFLVSFYNNEISEKSEIFDDQFSVERPDGSNFTLKIRSTKLEDSAMYFCASRYLAGGLEETQYFGPGTRLLVL.